This entry concerns a single T cell receptor beta chain. This CDR3 spans 16 amino acids. Per germline, CDR1 KGHSH and CDR2 LQKENI. V gave up 4 bases and J gave up 10 bases; unmatched junction bases: 12. The source of the sample is a study of control samples from healthy donors and cancer patients. The repertoire was sequenced with immunoSEQ multiplex PCR; TCRdb's copy has only in-frame clones and lacks some. The sample includes about 99,000 clones, 75% to 90% seen only once; the top ten take approximately 19%. The chain links TRBV18 to TRBJ1-5, with 11 bases lining up with TRBD1. The receptor's source is a man aged 60 to 75 with lung cancer. Sequenced material: PBMCs. This CDR3 is CASSLSPGQGVEPQHF. In DNA, the CDR3 is TGTGCCAGCTCACTGTCGCCGGGACAGGGGGTTGAACCCCAGCATTTT.